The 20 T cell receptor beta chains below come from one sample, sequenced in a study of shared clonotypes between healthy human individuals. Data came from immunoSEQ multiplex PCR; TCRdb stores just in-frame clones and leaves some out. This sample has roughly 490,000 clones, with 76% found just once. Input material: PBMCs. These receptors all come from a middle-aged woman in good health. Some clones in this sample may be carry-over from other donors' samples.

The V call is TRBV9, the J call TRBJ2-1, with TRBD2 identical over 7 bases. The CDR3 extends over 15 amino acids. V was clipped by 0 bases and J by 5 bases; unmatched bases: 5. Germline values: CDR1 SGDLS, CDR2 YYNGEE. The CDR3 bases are TGTGCCAGCAGCGTAGATCTAGCGGAAGACAATGAGCAGTTCTTC. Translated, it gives CASSVDLAEDNEQFF. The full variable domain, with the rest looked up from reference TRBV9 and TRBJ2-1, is DSGVTQTPKHLITATGQRVTLRCSPRSGDLSVYWYQQSLDQGLQFLIQYYNGEERAKGNILERFSAQQFPDLHSELNLSSLELGDSALYFCASSVDLAEDNEQFFGPGTRLTVL.

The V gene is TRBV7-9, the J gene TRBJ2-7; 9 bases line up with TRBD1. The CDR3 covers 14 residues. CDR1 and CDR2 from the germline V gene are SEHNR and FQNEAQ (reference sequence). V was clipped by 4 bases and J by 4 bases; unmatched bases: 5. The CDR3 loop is CASSWGTGPYEQYF. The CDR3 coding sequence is TGTGCCAGCAGCTGGGGGACAGGGCCATACGAGCAGTACTTC. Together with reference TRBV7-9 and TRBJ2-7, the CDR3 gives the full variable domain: DTGVSQNPRHKITKRGQNVTFRCDPISEHNRLYWYRQTLGQGPEFLTYFQNEAQLEKSRLLSDRFSAERPKGSFSTLEIQRTEQGDSAMYLCASSWGTGPYEQYFGPGTRLTVT.

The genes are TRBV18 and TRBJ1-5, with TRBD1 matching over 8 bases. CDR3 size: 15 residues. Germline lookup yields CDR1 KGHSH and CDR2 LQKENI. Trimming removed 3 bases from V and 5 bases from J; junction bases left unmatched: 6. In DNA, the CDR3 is TGTGCCAGCTCACCGCAGGGGGCTAGGGATCAGCCCCAGCATTTT. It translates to CASSPQGARDQPQHF.

This chain's CDR3 is CASSRLAGGETQYF. As DNA, the CDR3 is TGTGCCAGCTCCCGTCTAGCGGGAGGAGAGACCCAGTACTTC. The rearrangement links TRBV18 to TRBJ2-5, with 11 bases identical to TRBD2. Germline values: CDR1 KGHSH, CDR2 LQKENI. V lost 6 bases and J lost 4; bases outside the gene matches: 4. The length of the CDR3 is 14 residues.

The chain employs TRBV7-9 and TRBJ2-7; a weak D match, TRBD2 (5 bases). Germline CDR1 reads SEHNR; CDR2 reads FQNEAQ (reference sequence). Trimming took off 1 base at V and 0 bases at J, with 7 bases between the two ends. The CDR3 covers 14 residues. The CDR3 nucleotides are TGTGCCAGCAGCTTAGAGGAGGCCTCCTACGAGCAGTACTTC. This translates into CASSLEEASYEQYF.

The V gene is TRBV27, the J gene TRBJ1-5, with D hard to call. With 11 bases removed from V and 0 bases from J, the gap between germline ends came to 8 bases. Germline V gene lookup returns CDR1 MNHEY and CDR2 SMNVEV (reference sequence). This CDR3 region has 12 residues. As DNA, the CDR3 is TGTGCCGCCTGGGATAGCAATCAGCCCCAGCATTTT. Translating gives CAAWDSNQPQHF.

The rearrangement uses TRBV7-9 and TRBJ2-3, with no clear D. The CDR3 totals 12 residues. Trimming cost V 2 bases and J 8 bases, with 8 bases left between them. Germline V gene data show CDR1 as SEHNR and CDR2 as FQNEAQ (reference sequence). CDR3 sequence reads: CASSLPIGTQYF. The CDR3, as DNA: TGTGCCAGCAGCTTACCCATTGGTACGCAGTATTTT.

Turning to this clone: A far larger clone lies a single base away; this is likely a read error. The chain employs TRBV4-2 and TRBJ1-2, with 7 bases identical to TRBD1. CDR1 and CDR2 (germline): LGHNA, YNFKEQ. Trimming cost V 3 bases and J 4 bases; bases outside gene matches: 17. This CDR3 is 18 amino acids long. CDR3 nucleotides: TGTGCCAGCAGCCACGCCACCCCTGACAGGGCTCCTGGCTATGGCTACACCTTC. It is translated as CASSHATPDRAPGYGYTF.

CDR3 region: CASSLLGSGDNEQFF. The CDR3 region has the DNA TGTGCCAGCAGCTTACTCGGGAGCGGGGACAATGAGCAGTTCTTC. The V gene is TRBV7-6, the J gene TRBJ2-1; TRBD2 matches at 7 bases. Germline V lookup: CDR1 SGHVS, CDR2 FNYEAQ. The CDR3 covers 15 residues. V shed 2 bases and J 5 bases; nucleotides not matched to a gene: 6.

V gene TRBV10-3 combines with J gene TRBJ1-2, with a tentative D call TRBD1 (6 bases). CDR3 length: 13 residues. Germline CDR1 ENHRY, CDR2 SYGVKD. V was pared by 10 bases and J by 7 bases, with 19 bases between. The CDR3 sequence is CATQWASDSGYTF. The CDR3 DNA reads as TGTGCCACCCAGTGGGCCTCGGACAGTGGCTACACCTTC.

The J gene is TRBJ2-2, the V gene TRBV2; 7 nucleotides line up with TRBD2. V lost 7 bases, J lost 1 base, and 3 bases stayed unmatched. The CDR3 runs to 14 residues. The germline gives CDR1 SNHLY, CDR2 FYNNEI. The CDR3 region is CASKQRENTGELFF. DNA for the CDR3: TGTGCCAGCAAGCAGCGGGAGAACACCGGGGAGCTGTTTTTT. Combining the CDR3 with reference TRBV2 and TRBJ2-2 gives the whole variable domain EPEVTQTPSHQVTQMGQEVILRCVPISNHLYFYWYRQILGQKVEFLVSFYNNEISEKSEIFDDQFSVERPDGSNFTLKIRSTKLEDSAMYFCASKQRENTGELFFGEGSRLTVL.

The CDR3: CASSFTTGQSYNEQFF. The CDR3, as DNA: TGTGCCAGCAGCTTTACCACGGGACAGTCGTACAATGAGCAGTTCTTC. V gene TRBV7-9 combines with J gene TRBJ2-1, with TRBD1 matching over 7 bases. Germline assignment: CDR1 SEHNR and CDR2 FQNEAQ (reference sequence). The CDR3 runs to 16 residues. Trimming cost V 3 bases and J 4 bases; bases outside gene matches: 9.

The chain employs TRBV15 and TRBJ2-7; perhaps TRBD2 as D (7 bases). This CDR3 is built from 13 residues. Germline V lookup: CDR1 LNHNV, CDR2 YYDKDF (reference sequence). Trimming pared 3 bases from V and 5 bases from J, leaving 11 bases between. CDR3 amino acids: CATSRRGGHEQYF. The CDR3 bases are TGTGCCACCAGCAGGAGGGGGGGCCACGAGCAGTACTTC. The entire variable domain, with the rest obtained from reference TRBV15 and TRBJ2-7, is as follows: DAMVIQNPRYQVTQFGKPVTLSCSQTLNHNVMYWYQQKSSQAPKLLFHYYDKDFNNEADTPDNFQSRRPNTSFCFLDIRSPGLGDTAMYLCATSRRGGHEQYFGPGTRLTVT.

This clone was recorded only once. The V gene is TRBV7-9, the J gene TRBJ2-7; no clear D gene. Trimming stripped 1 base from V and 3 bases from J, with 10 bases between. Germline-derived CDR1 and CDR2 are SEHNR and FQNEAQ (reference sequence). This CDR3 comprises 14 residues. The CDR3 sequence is CASSLGARSYEQYF. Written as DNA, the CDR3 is TGTGCCAGCAGCTTAGGCGCCAGGAGCTACGAGCAGTACTTC.

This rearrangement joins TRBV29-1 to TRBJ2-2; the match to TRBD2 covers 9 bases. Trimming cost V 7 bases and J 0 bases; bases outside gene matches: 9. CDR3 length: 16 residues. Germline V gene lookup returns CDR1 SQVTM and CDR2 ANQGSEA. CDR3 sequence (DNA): TGCAGCGCCCACGGGCGGGAGGGCCCGAACACCGGGGAGCTGTTTTTT. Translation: CSAHGREGPNTGELFF.

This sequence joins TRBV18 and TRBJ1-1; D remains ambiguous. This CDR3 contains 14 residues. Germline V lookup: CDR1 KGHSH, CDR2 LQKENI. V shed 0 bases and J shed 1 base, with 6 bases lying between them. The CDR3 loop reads CASSPPSANTEAFF. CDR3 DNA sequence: TGTGCCAGCTCACCACCGAGTGCGAACACTGAAGCTTTCTTT.

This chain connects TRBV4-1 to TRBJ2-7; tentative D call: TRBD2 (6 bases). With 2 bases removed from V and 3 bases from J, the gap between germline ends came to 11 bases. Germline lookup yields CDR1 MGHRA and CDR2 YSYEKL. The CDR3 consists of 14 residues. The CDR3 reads CASSQTHGGYEQYF. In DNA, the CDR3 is TGCGCCAGCAGCCAAACGCACGGGGGCTACGAGCAGTACTTC.

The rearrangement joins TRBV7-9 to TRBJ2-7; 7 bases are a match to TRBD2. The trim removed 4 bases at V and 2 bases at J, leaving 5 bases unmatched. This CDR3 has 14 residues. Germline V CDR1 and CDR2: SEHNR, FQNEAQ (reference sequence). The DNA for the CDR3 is TGTGCCAGCAGCTGGACTAGGGCCCCCTACGAGCAGTACTTC. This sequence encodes CASSWTRAPYEQYF.

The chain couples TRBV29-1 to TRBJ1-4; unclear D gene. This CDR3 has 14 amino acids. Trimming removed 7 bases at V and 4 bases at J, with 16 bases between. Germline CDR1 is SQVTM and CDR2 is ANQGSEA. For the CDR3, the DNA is TGCAGCGCCCGCCGCAGGAGAAATAATGAAAAACTGTTTTTT. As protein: CSARRRRNNEKLFF.

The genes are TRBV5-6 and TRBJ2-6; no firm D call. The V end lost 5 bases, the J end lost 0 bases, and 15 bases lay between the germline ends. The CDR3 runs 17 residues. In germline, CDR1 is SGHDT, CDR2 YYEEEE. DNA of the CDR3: TGTGCCAGCAGACCCGACCGAGTTCACTCTGGGGCCAACGTCCTGACTTTC. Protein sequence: CASRPDRVHSGANVLTF. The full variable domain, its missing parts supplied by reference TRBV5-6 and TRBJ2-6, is DAGVTQSPTHLIKTRGQQVTLRCSPKSGHDTVSWYQQALGQGPQFIFQYYEEEERQRGNFPDRFSGHQFPNYSSELNVNALLLGDSALYLCASRPDRVHSGANVLTFGAGSRLTVL.